These 26 T cell receptor beta chains were sequenced from one sample in a study of OX40 agonist ivuxolimab in advanced cancers. TCRdb's table, derived via immunoSEQ multiplex PCR, lists solely in-frame clones and lacks some. The table has tens of thousands of clones, roughly 87% seen once. The sequencing used CD4+ or CD8+ T cells sorted from blood, collected in a trial of the OX40 agonist ivuxolimab. These TCRs come from an adult with an advanced solid tumor such as melanoma, head and neck, liver or kidney cancer.

The V and J genes are TRBV28 and TRBJ1-6, with D unclear. The germline CDR1 and CDR2 sequences are MDHEN and SYDVKM. There are 14 residues in the CDR3. The V gene lost 5 bases and the J gene lost 4 bases, with 9 bases spanning the gap. In DNA form, the CDR3 reads TGTGCCAGCAGTGTCCAAGCTTATAATTCACCCCTCCACTTT. Its protein product is CASSVQAYNSPLHF.

This CDR3 reads CASSVGTGGYEQYF. Written as DNA, the CDR3 is TGTGCCAGCAGCGTGGGGACAGGGGGTTACGAGCAGTACTTC. The chain uses TRBV11-2 and TRBJ2-7, with 11 bases identical to TRBD1. Germline CDR1 SGHAT, CDR2 FQNNGV. This CDR3 region has 14 residues. Germline trimming cut 5 bases from V and 4 bases from J; bases unmatched to any gene: 4. The variable domain in full, completed from reference TRBV11-2 and TRBJ2-7, reads EAGVAQSPRYKIIEKRQSVAFWCNPISGHATLYWYQQILGQGPKLLIQFQNNGVVDDSQLPKDRFSAERLKGVDSTLKIQPAKLEDSAVYLCASSVGTGGYEQYFGPGTRLTVT.

CDR3 in DNA: TGTGCCAGCAGCCTGGGGGGACGCTACACCTTC. Amino acids: CASSLGGRYTF. The chain has TRBV4-2 and TRBJ1-2, with D possibly TRBD1 on 5 matching bases. V dropped 4 bases and J dropped 9 bases, with 9 bases sitting between them. Germline V gives CDR1 LGHNA, CDR2 YNFKEQ. The length of the CDR3 is 11 residues.

This clone was counted a single time. The genes are TRBV11-2 and TRBJ2-2; a possible D gene is TRBD2 (6 bases). The germline gives CDR1 SGHAT, CDR2 FQNNGV. The CDR3 has 16 amino acids. Trimming pared 5 bases from V and 7 bases from J, leaving 20 bases between. The CDR3 DNA reads TGTGCCAGCAGCCCTAACGGGGGTCAGCCGGGCGGGGAGCTGTTTTTT. This gives the protein CASSPNGGQPGGELFF.

The chain recombines TRBV27 with TRBJ1-6, with 8 bases aligning to TRBD1. Germline lookup yields CDR1 MNHEY and CDR2 SMNVEV (reference sequence). The length of the CDR3 is 17 residues. The V segment lost 4 bases and the J segment 0 bases; nucleotides outside the gene matches: 5. CDR3 protein: CASSWTGPSSYNSPLHF. The DNA for the CDR3 is TGTGCCAGCAGTTGGACAGGGCCGAGCTCCTATAATTCACCCCTCCACTTT.

This clone was observed a few times. This chain connects TRBV27 to TRBJ2-2; D is perhaps TRBD1 (5 bases). V lost 6 bases, J lost 4 bases, and 12 bases lay in between. Germline V gene lookup returns CDR1 MNHEY and CDR2 SMNVEV (reference sequence). This CDR3 has 14 residues. The DNA for the CDR3 is TGTGCCAGCAGCATGGGTAGGGGCACCGGGGAGCTGTTTTTT. This sequence encodes CASSMGRGTGELFF.

The chain employs TRBV5-6 and TRBJ2-3, with D possibly matching TRBD2 (6 bases). Germline CDR1 SGHDT, CDR2 YYEEEE. Trimming took off 1 base at V and 6 bases at J, with 12 bases between the two ends. CDR3 length: 14 residues. The DNA of the CDR3 is TGTGCCAGCAGCTTGCAGCTGGAGGGCGATACGCAGTATTTT. Amino acid sequence: CASSLQLEGDTQYF.

The chain combines TRBV27 with TRBJ1-1; no reliable D call. Germline V gene sequence: CDR1 MNHEY, CDR2 SMNVEV (reference sequence). The CDR3 is 14 residues long. The V and J ends lost 2 bases and 0 bases respectively, with 7 bases between them. CDR3 DNA: TGTGCCAGCAGTTTACTTAGTATGAACACTGAAGCTTTCTTT. It specifies CASSLLSMNTEAFF.

V usage is TRBV30 and J usage is TRBJ2-7, with TRBD2 matching 8 bases. Germline values: CDR1 GTSNPN, CDR2 SVGIG (reference sequence). The CDR3 has 15 residues. V shed 4 bases, J shed 0 bases, and the junction held 8 bases outside the gene matches. This chain's CDR3 is CAWTPPSGGSYEQYF. CDR3 nucleotides: TGTGCCTGGACCCCCCCCAGCGGGGGCTCCTACGAGCAGTACTTC.

The V gene is TRBV15, the J gene TRBJ1-5; no clear D gene. The length of the CDR3 is 14 residues. The ends were cut back, 0 bases at V and 4 bases at J, with 7 bases in the middle. In germline, CDR1 is LNHNV, CDR2 YYDKDF (reference sequence). Here the CDR3 DNA reads TGTGCCACCAGCAGAGATAAAGGGAATCAGCCCCAGCATTTT. This gives the protein CATSRDKGNQPQHF.

DNA for the CDR3: TGTGCCAGCAGCTTCCGGGACAGCAGGGGCTATGGCTACACCTTC. Its protein product is CASSFRDSRGYGYTF. The V gene is TRBV11-1, the J gene TRBJ1-2; TRBD1 matches at 7 bases. The J segment lost 4 bases and the V segment lost 3 bases, leaving 8 bases of the junction unmatched. The CDR3 consists of 15 residues. Germline V gene lookup returns CDR1 SGHAT and CDR2 FQDESV (reference sequence).

The rearrangement joins TRBV4-1 to TRBJ1-1; 7 nucleotides align to TRBD1. V was clipped by 3 bases and J by 0 bases; unmatched bases: 1. Germline CDR1 MGHRA, CDR2 YSYEKL. This CDR3 is 14 amino acids long. The CDR3 here is CASSQGQMNTEAFF. The CDR3 coding sequence is TGCGCCAGCAGCCAGGGACAGATGAACACTGAAGCTTTCTTT.

This clone occurred a few times. This chain uses TRBV19 with TRBJ1-5; no firm D call. The CDR3 length is 15 residues. The V end was cut by 0 bases, the J end by 5 bases, with 11 bases between. Germline V lookup: CDR1 LNHDA, CDR2 SQIVND (reference sequence). CDR3: CASSIDPAAYQPQHF. CDR3 in DNA: TGTGCCAGTAGTATAGATCCGGCAGCCTATCAGCCCCAGCATTTT.

The chain carries TRBV7-8 and TRBJ2-1; D gene ambiguous. V was cut by 2 bases and J by 5 bases, with 7 bases left in between. Germline values: CDR1 SGHVS, CDR2 FQNEAQ. The CDR3 length is 13 residues. This CDR3 is CASSLQPHNEQFF. CDR3 nucleotide sequence: TGTGCCAGCAGCTTACAACCCCACAATGAGCAGTTCTTC. The whole variable domain, filled in from reference TRBV7-8 and TRBJ2-1, reads GAGVSQSPRYKVAKRGQDVALRCDPISGHVSLFWYQQALGQGPEFLTYFQNEAQLDKSGLPSDRFFAERPEGSVSTLKIQRTQQEDSAVYLCASSLQPHNEQFFGPGTRLTVL.

The chain carries TRBV27 and TRBJ2-1; TRBD2 aligns across 10 bases. The CDR3 consists of 14 residues. Germline values: CDR1 MNHEY, CDR2 SMNVEV (reference sequence). J was trimmed by 9 bases and V by 6 bases; bases with no gene match: 8. For the CDR3, the DNA is TGTGCCAGCAGGGTCCCGGGACTAGCGTCTGAGCAGTTCTTC. Its translation is CASRVPGLASEQFF.

Only one count was recorded for this clone. CDR3 sequence (DNA): TGCGCCAGCAGCCAAGAAACTTATACTAACAATGAGCAGTTCTTC. Translation gives CASSQETYTNNEQFF. The genes are TRBV4-3 and TRBJ2-1; D gene ambiguous. V lost 0 bases and J 5 bases, leaving 11 bases between the germline ends. This CDR3 contains 15 residues. Germline CDR1 and CDR2: LGHNA and YSLEER.

The gene calls are TRBV4-3 and TRBJ2-5; D is tentatively TRBD1 or TRBD2 (5 bases each). The CDR3 has 15 amino acids. The V and J ends lost 0 bases and 5 bases respectively, with 13 bases between them. Germline V gene lookup returns CDR1 LGHNA and CDR2 YSLEER. The CDR3 DNA follows: TGCGCCAGCAGCCAAGATTCGGGGCGAGACGAGACCCAGTACTTC. Translating gives CASSQDSGRDETQYF.

This chain uses TRBV10-2 with TRBJ1-5; no definite D call. Germline V lookup: CDR1 WSHSY, CDR2 SAAADI. Trimming pared 2 bases from V and 5 bases from J, leaving 10 bases between. The CDR3 sequence is 14 residues long. CDR3 sequence: CASSETPLDQPQHF. The CDR3 DNA reads TGCGCCAGCAGTGAGACTCCATTGGATCAGCCCCAGCATTTT.

The V call is TRBV5-6, the J call TRBJ2-4, with a tentative D call TRBD1 (6 bases). The germline gives CDR1 SGHDT, CDR2 YYEEEE. The CDR3 extends over 15 amino acids. Trimming left V 4 bases short and J 2 bases short, with 13 bases between. The CDR3 DNA reads as TGTGCCAGCAGCACCTACAGGGCACCCAAAAACATTCAGTACTTC. This gives the protein CASSTYRAPKNIQYF.

The gene calls are TRBV27 and TRBJ1-5; possible D gene TRBD1, 6 bases. Trimming took off 5 bases at V and 2 bases at J, with 10 bases between the two ends. CDR3 length: 14 residues. The germline gives CDR1 MNHEY, CDR2 SMNVEV (reference sequence). CDR3 sequence (DNA): TGTGCCAGCAGTATGAACAGGGGCAATCAGCCCCAGCATTTT. It specifies CASSMNRGNQPQHF.

The chain couples TRBV5-4 to TRBJ2-1, with TRBD2 matching 14 bases. This CDR3 comprises 16 residues. Per the germline V gene, CDR1 is SGHNT and CDR2 is YYREEE (reference sequence). V lost 4 bases to trimming and J lost 5 bases; unmatched junction nucleotides: 5. The CDR3 DNA reads as TGTGCCAGCAGCCCGAGACTAGCGGGGGGGGACAATGAGCAGTTCTTC. Translating it yields CASSPRLAGGDNEQFF.

The V gene is TRBV2, the J gene TRBJ2-2; 7 bases align to TRBD2. The CDR3 spans 15 residues. The J segment lost 5 bases and the V segment lost 11 bases, leaving 14 bases of the junction unmatched. CDR1 and CDR2 (germline): SNHLY, FYNNEI. The CDR3 loop is CAQVGPGRETGELFF. The DNA of the CDR3 is TGTGCCCAAGTGGGGCCAGGGAGGGAGACCGGGGAGCTGTTTTTT.

J is TRBJ1-3 and V is TRBV9, with D possibly being TRBD1 (5 bases). The CDR3 runs to 16 residues. Germline lookup yields CDR1 SGDLS and CDR2 YYNGEE. The V and J ends lost 1 base and 3 bases respectively, with 14 bases between them. This CDR3 reads CASSVSGRANGNTIYF. In nucleotides, the CDR3 is TGTGCCAGCAGCGTATCGGGCAGGGCCAATGGAAACACCATATATTTT.

This clone came up once. The CDR3 here is CASSHPSVSYEQYF. The CDR3 DNA is TGTGCCAGCAGCCACCCCTCGGTCAGTTACGAGCAGTACTTC. This chain joins TRBV7-9 and TRBJ2-7, with D uncertain. The ends were cut back, 5 bases at V and 4 bases at J, with 15 bases in the middle. The CDR3 runs 14 residues. CDR1 and CDR2 from the germline V gene are SEHNR and FQNEAQ (reference sequence).

This clone was detected a few times. The V call is TRBV30, the J call TRBJ1-6, with D unclear. V was clipped by 4 bases and J by 10 bases, with 8 bases between them. The CDR3 spans 11 residues. In germline, CDR1 is GTSNPN, CDR2 SVGIG (reference sequence). This CDR3 reads CAWMIGSPLHF. CDR3 nucleotide sequence: TGTGCCTGGATGATAGGGTCACCCCTCCACTTT.

The chain combines TRBV30 with TRBJ1-2; D unclear. Germline CDR1 and CDR2: GTSNPN and SVGIG (reference sequence). Trimming stripped 3 bases from V and 8 bases from J, with 13 bases between. This CDR3 contains 12 residues. The CDR3 sequence is CAWRELQFGYTF. For the CDR3, the DNA is TGTGCCTGGAGGGAATTACAGTTCGGCTACACCTTC. Looking up the rest from reference TRBV30 and TRBJ1-2 gives the full variable domain: SQTIHQWPATLVQPVGSPLSLECTVEGTSNPNLYWYRQAAGRGLQLLFYSVGIGQISSEVPQNLSASRPQDRQFILSSKKLLLSDSGFYLCAWRELQFGYTFGSGTRLTVV.